Listed here are 25 T cell receptor beta chains from one sample, sequenced in a study of response to subunit inactivated influenza vaccine. MiXCR, applied by TCRdb to the RT-PCR reads, yields one record per CDR3 protein. The table shows about 540,000 distinct CDR3 sequences, with roughly a quarter occurring only once. This sample was shared with a second study, whose subject was T cells expressing NK-cell markers. Per that study: The authors made TCR beta cDNA libraries by 5'RACE template switching. This switching added a universal primer site and UMIs.

The sample consisted of CD4+ T cells sorted from PBMCs, taken less than 13 days after vaccination. These receptors were collected from a man in his fifties or sixties who received an inactivated influenza vaccine.

This clonotype was seen a handful of times. The chain carries TRBV6-1 and TRBJ2-7, with 8 bases fitting TRBD2. Trimming removed 7 bases from V and 4 bases from J; junction bases left unmatched: 12. The CDR3 spans 15 residues. Germline lookup yields CDR1 MNHNS and CDR2 SASEGT. The DNA for the CDR3 is TGTGCCAGCATTCAAGCGGGAGCGGCCGAATACGAGCAGTACTTC. It encodes CASIQAGAAEYEQYF.

This clonotype was observed a few times. The gene calls are TRBV6-1 and TRBJ2-2; tentative D call: TRBD1 (5 bases). The CDR3 totals 13 residues. In germline, CDR1 is MNHNS, CDR2 SASEGT. Trimming pared 2 bases from V and 8 bases from J, leaving 9 bases between. This CDR3 is CASSENPGGELFF. The CDR3 DNA reads TGTGCCAGCAGTGAAAACCCAGGGGGGGAGCTGTTTTTT.

This clonotype was counted many times. The J gene is TRBJ2-5, the V gene TRBV7-2; 9 bases line up with TRBD1. V trimming: 6 bases; J trimming: 5 bases; junction bases outside the gene matches: 7. Germline-derived CDR1 and CDR2 are SGHTA and FQGNSA. This CDR3 region has 14 residues. CDR3 sequence: CASSSQGARETQYF. The DNA of the CDR3 is TGTGCCAGCAGTTCACAGGGGGCAAGGGAGACCCAGTACTTC.

This clonotype was observed a few times. The V and J genes are TRBV13 and TRBJ2-2; D unclear. Trimming removed 6 bases from V and 1 base from J, with 6 bases in between. This CDR3 is built from 13 residues. Per germline, CDR1 PRHDT and CDR2 FYEKMQ (reference sequence). CDR3 DNA: TGTGCCAGCAGATGGCTGAACACCGGGGAGCTGTTTTTT. It is translated as CASRWLNTGELFF.

The chain carries TRBV4-3 and TRBJ2-2; weak D call: TRBD2 (6 bases). Trimming took 8 bases from V and 1 from J, leaving 14 bases between them. This CDR3 has 15 residues. Germline V gives CDR1 LGHNA, CDR2 YSLEER. Here the CDR3 reads CASRDLAKNTGELFF. The CDR3, as DNA: TGCGCCAGCCGGGACTTAGCTAAGAACACCGGGGAGCTGTTTTTT.

This chain uses TRBV15 with TRBJ2-7; D remains unclear. CDR3 size: 18 residues. V lost 1 base and J 4 bases, leaving 23 bases between the germline ends. CDR1 and CDR2 (germline): LNHNV, YYDKDF (reference sequence). This CDR3 is CATSRGIAVRSLPYEQYF. CDR3 bases: TGTGCCACCAGCAGAGGTATTGCCGTGCGGTCTCTCCCTTACGAGCAGTACTTC. The full variable domain, in which reference TRBV15 and TRBJ2-7 provide the parts outside the CDR3, is DAMVIQNPRYQVTQFGKPVTLSCSQTLNHNVMYWYQQKSSQAPKLLFHYYDKDFNNEADTPDNFQSRRPNTSFCFLDIRSPGLGDTAMYLCATSRGIAVRSLPYEQYFGPGTRLTVT.

This clonotype was seen only a few times. The rearrangement links TRBV28 to TRBJ1-1; possible D gene TRBD1, 6 bases. The CDR3 covers 14 residues. Trimming took off 1 base at V and 3 bases at J, with 9 bases between the two ends. Germline assignment: CDR1 MDHEN and CDR2 SYDVKM. This chain's CDR3 is CASSLLQGDTEAFF. DNA of the CDR3: TGTGCCAGCAGTTTATTACAGGGAGACACTGAAGCTTTCTTT.

This clonotype was detected a few times. The chain joins TRBV20-1 to TRBJ2-7; possible D gene TRBD1, 6 bases. V lost 3 bases and J 9 bases, leaving 24 bases between the germline ends. The germline gives CDR1 DFQATT, CDR2 SNEGSKA (reference sequence). The CDR3 spans 15 residues. In nucleotides, the CDR3 is TGCAGTGCTAGGGACCGGGACAACTCGATACGAGTGCAGTACTTC. Translated: CSARDRDNSIRVQYF.

In this sample, this clonotype turned up a few times. The chain uses TRBV20-1 and TRBJ2-1; D is unclear. Germline V CDR1 and CDR2: DFQATT, SNEGSKA (reference sequence). The V end was cut by 5 bases, the J end by 5 bases, with 16 bases between. CDR3 length: 14 residues. The CDR3 is CSAPRSGRNNEQFF. The CDR3 DNA follows: TGCAGTGCTCCTCGATCCGGACGCAACAATGAGCAGTTCTTC.

The sample holds many counts of this clonotype. The chain uses TRBV5-6 and TRBJ2-1, with D perhaps matching TRBD2 (6 bases). Germline lookup yields CDR1 SGHDT and CDR2 YYEEEE. This CDR3 contains 16 residues. Trimming took off 1 base at V and 4 bases at J, with 15 bases between the two ends. The CDR3 nucleotides read TGTGCCAGCAGCTTGTGGCGGGGAGACACTTACAATGAGCAGTTCTTC. Translated, it gives CASSLWRGDTYNEQFF.

This clonotype was seen more than once but under ten times. The chain uses TRBV5-1 and TRBJ2-3; 11 nucleotides match TRBD1. Per germline, CDR1 SGHRS and CDR2 YFSETQ. The CDR3 covers 14 residues. Trimming removed 4 bases from V and 5 bases from J; junction bases left unmatched: 3. CDR3 in amino acids: CASSGQGAGDTQYF. The CDR3 nucleotides read TGCGCCAGCAGCGGACAGGGGGCTGGAGATACGCAGTATTTT.

This clonotype was seen ten or more times. The chain links TRBV24-1 to TRBJ2-3; D gene ambiguous. Trimming stripped 2 bases from V and 2 bases from J, with 7 bases between. CDR3 length: 14 residues. CDR1 and CDR2 from the germline V gene are KGHDR and SFDVKD. CDR3 in DNA: TGTGCCACCAGTGATTGGACCGACACAGATACGCAGTATTTT. Translating gives CATSDWTDTDTQYF.

This clonotype showed up many times. The V call is TRBV10-3, the J call TRBJ1-4; D gene ambiguous. With 6 bases removed from V and 8 bases from J, the gap between germline ends came to 13 bases. The germline V gene has CDR1 ENHRY and CDR2 SYGVKD. CDR3 size: 13 residues. In DNA, the CDR3 is TGTGCCATCAGGTTCGGGATTGGAGAAAAACTGTTTTTT. This translates into CAIRFGIGEKLFF.

This clonotype occurred a few times. The chain employs TRBV7-8 and TRBJ1-3; TRBD1 matches at 8 bases. The CDR3 totals 17 residues. J was trimmed by 4 bases and V by 2 bases; bases with no gene match: 10. CDR1 and CDR2 (germline): SGHVS, FQNEAQ. CDR3 in amino acids: CASSLIDLGTGGNTIYF. In DNA form, the CDR3 reads TGTGCCAGCAGCTTAATCGACCTCGGGACAGGAGGAAACACCATATATTTT. The full variable domain, rest sourced from reference TRBV7-8 and TRBJ1-3, is GAGVSQSPRYKVAKRGQDVALRCDPISGHVSLFWYQQALGQGPEFLTYFQNEAQLDKSGLPSDRFFAERPEGSVSTLKIQRTQQEDSAVYLCASSLIDLGTGGNTIYFGEGSWLTVV.

This clonotype has more than one count but fewer than ten. The V gene is TRBV6-2 or TRBV6-3, the J gene TRBJ2-1; TRBD2 aligns across 7 bases. The ends lost 7 bases at V and 4 bases at J; junction bases unmatched: 16. Germline CDR1 is MNHEY and CDR2 is SVGEGT. The CDR3 runs 17 residues. CDR3 region: CASTTTTSAPGYNEQFF. CDR3 coding DNA: TGTGCCAGCACTACGACCACTAGCGCGCCTGGGTACAATGAGCAGTTCTTC.

The V and J genes are TRBV29-1 and TRBJ1-1; possibly TRBD1 for D (5 bases). There are 13 residues in the CDR3. Per the germline V gene, CDR1 is SQVTM and CDR2 is ANQGSEA. The ends were cut back, 3 bases at V and 4 bases at J, with 12 bases in the middle. CDR3 DNA sequence: TGCAGCGTTGAGACCCCGGGACTCACTGAAGCTTTCTTT. This sequence encodes CSVETPGLTEAFF.

The chain combines TRBV5-1 with TRBJ1-1; TRBD1 matches at 8 bases. The CDR3 is made up of 14 amino acids. V lost 4 bases, J lost 6 bases, and 8 bases stayed unmatched. Germline V CDR1 and CDR2: SGHRS, YFSETQ. In nucleotides, the CDR3 is TGCGCCAGCAGCCCAGGACAGGGAGGCGCTGAAGCTTTCTTT. Translated: CASSPGQGGAEAFF.

In this sample, this clonotype turned up a few times. The V gene is TRBV20-1, the J gene TRBJ1-5; D ambiguous. Between the trimmed V and J ends, which lost 0 bases and 3 bases, there was a span of 6 bases. Germline assignment: CDR1 DFQATT and CDR2 SNEGSKA (reference sequence). The CDR3 sequence is 13 residues long. The DNA for the CDR3 is TGCAGTGCTAGAGACGGTAACAATCAGCCCCAGCATTTT. It translates to CSARDGNNQPQHF.

The rearrangement joins TRBV5-1 to TRBJ2-7; 9 bases are shared with TRBD1. The V gene end was trimmed by 4 bases and the J gene end by 4 bases; junction bases not matched to a gene: 6. The CDR3 covers 14 residues. Germline-derived CDR1 and CDR2 are SGHRS and YFSETQ. The CDR3 coding sequence is TGCGCCAGCAGCAAACAGGGGGCTACGTACGAGCAGTACTTC. Amino acid sequence: CASSKQGATYEQYF.

CDR3: CAISGTGGSTDTQYF. CDR3 DNA sequence: TGTGCCATCAGTGGGACAGGGGGGTCCACAGATACGCAGTATTTT. This chain uses TRBV10-3 with TRBJ2-3, with 10 nucleotides matching TRBD1. The germline CDR1 and CDR2 sequences are ENHRY and SYGVKD. The trim removed 4 bases at V and 2 bases at J, leaving 3 bases unmatched. This CDR3 comprises 15 residues.

This clonotype was seen more than once but under ten times. The V call is TRBV4-1, the J call TRBJ1-1; D is ambiguous. The germline V and J ends were trimmed by 0 bases and 1 base, with 6 bases remaining between them. Germline V gives CDR1 MGHRA, CDR2 YSYEKL. CDR3 size: 14 residues. The CDR3 DNA reads as TGCGCCAGCAGCCAAGAAATAAGGAACACTGAAGCTTTCTTT. Its translation is CASSQEIRNTEAFF.

This clonotype turned up a few times. The genes are TRBV10-3 and TRBJ2-3, with D uncertain. The CDR3 has 13 amino acids. Trimming shortened V by 2 bases and J by 2 bases, and 5 bases separated the two germline ends. Germline-derived CDR1 and CDR2 are ENHRY and SYGVKD. Here the CDR3 reads CAISERITDTQYF. CDR3 nucleotide sequence: TGTGCCATCAGTGAGAGAATCACAGATACGCAGTATTTT.

The J gene is TRBJ1-4, the V gene TRBV16; D gene uncertain. The V end was cut by 0 bases, the J end by 6 bases, with 17 bases between. The CDR3 contains 17 residues. Germline CDR1 and CDR2: KGHSY and FQNENV. The CDR3 loop is CASSQSAPLRRDEKLFF. The CDR3 nucleotides are TGTGCCAGCAGCCAATCAGCCCCATTGAGGCGGGATGAAAAACTGTTTTTT.

The chain uses TRBV7-6 and TRBJ2-3; TRBD1 is a possible D gene (5 bases). This CDR3 region has 15 residues. Deletions cut 5 bases from V and 1 base from J, with 13 bases between. From germline, CDR1 is SGHVS and CDR2 FNYEAQ. The CDR3 sequence is CASSPILGRTDTQYF. In nucleotides, the CDR3 is TGTGCCAGCAGCCCAATTTTGGGGCGCACAGATACGCAGTATTTT.

V usage is TRBV6-2 or TRBV6-3 and J usage is TRBJ1-1, with 8 bases fitting TRBD1. The CDR3 sequence is 12 residues long. V shed 8 bases, J shed 4 bases, and the junction held 3 bases outside the gene matches. CDR1 is MNHEY, CDR2 SVGEGT, per germline. The CDR3 region has the DNA TGTGCCAGCCGACAGGGGCCCACTGAAGCTTTCTTT. Encoded protein: CASRQGPTEAFF.